This T cell receptor (beta chain) was documented in a study of blood T cell repertoires in COVID-19 (TCRdb year 2020). At the level of the whole study: Collaborator samples came from the United States, Italy and Spain and covered acute and convalescent phases of COVID-19. The sample metadata nearly always contained a de-identified subject ID, COVID-19 status, age in years and sex. Subjects who had been exposed to COVID-19, were actively infected with it, or had recovered from it provided the deeply sampled blood TCRbeta repertoires that made up the dataset. The prospective study material was composed of cDNA or gDNA derived from T cells, B-cell-depleted T cells, or PBMCs. The repertoires were made available in a free public database intended to serve as a resource for research on the immune response to SARS-CoV-2. Where HLA class I and class II types were available, the types were taken from metadata supplied by the sample provider, not from assay-based typing. Samples were obtained from the ongoing ImmuneRACE study (first 160 participants) and from over a thousand subjects provided by 6 global collaborators. Summary of the overall study and its limitations: The quantity of clinical and demographic metadata differed by source and by participant and was supplied without curation.

Whole blood was collected in K2EDTA tubes by collaborating institutions according to the institutions' own protocols. For TCRbeta analysis, collaborators shipped samples in one of three forms: frozen whole blood, isolated PBMCs, or DNA extracted from either of those sample types. The immunoSEQ Assay, a bias-controlled multiplex PCR, was used to amplify TCRbeta CDR3 regions from genomic DNA. The authors' pipeline ran thus. Nucleated cell counts per sample were estimated from amplification of reference gene primers within the assay. Sequence reads were collapsed and filtered to measure the absolute abundance of every unique TCRbeta CDR3 rearrangement. For each sample, productive Simpson clonality was calculated as the square root of Simpson's diversity index over productive rearrangements. TCRdb holds this immuneACCESS table with in-frame rearrangements only. Some clones are missing; in checked studies, unresolved V genes explain under half, and the rest has no known cause. The V and J calls and clone size come from that table; D and trimming were worked out from the DNA. This sample holds 150,000 to 200,000 clones; more than 80% were observed only once. The top ten constitute 11% of the sample.

Points on this clone: The specificity of this receptor is unknown. Base qualities are not recorded, but no much larger clone differs from it by a single base.

Trimming removed 6 bases from V and 5 bases from J; the gene matches leave 2 bases unexplained. CDR1 and CDR2, looked up from the germline V gene, are SQVTM and ANQGSEA. The CDR3 starts with the cysteine, ends with the phenylalanine, and has 13 residues. Of the read, only the CDR3 DNA is kept; its 39 bases are in frame from base 1. This receptor chain uses TRBV29-1 and TRBJ2-1; 12 central bases correspond to TRBD2. This sequence originates from a human donor in a cohort sampled during active COVID-19. Sequencing used peripheral blood. The CDR3 region has the sequence CSVRTSGNNEQFF. Here is the DNA: TGCAGCGTAAGGACTAGCGGGAACAATGAGCAGTTCTTC.